This T cell receptor beta chain was identified in a study of shared clonotypes between healthy human individuals. The germline gives CDR1 MNHEY, CDR2 SMNVEV (reference sequence). The CDR3 totals 16 residues. The V segment lost 5 bases and the J segment 5 bases; nucleotides outside the gene matches: 13. Libraries were prepared by immunoSEQ multiplex PCR; TCRdb keeps only in-frame clonotypes and omits some of them. The repertoire holds 1.4 million or so clones, with approximately 98.5% as singletons. The sequenced sample was naive CD4+ T cells sorted from blood. Subset described: CD45RA+ positively selected. The receptor's source is a man in his thirties or forties in good health. The chain combines TRBV27 with TRBJ1-1, with 8 positions matching TRBD1. CDR3 sequence (DNA): TGTGCCAGCAGTCCCCATAGACAGGGGAGGGGGACTGAAGCTTTCTTT. Translating gives CASSPHRQGRGTEAFF.